The 24 T cell receptor beta chains below all came from one sample that was sequenced in a study of T cells in localized non-small cell lung cancer. Some clones are missing from TCRdb's copy, which holds only in-frame ones; the method was immunoSEQ multiplex PCR. The sample has about 36,000 clones, around nine tenths seen once. The sample consisted of peripheral blood, taken before any cancer treatment. Source of these receptors: a woman aged 35 to 69 with stage I lung adenocarcinoma.

The V call is TRBV15, the J call TRBJ1-5; D is undetermined. This CDR3 comprises 12 residues. V was clipped by 1 base and J by 7 bases, with 5 bases between them. Germline V gene data show CDR1 as LNHNV and CDR2 as YYDKDF (reference sequence). The CDR3 DNA sequence: TGTGCCACCAGCAGAGTAGAACAGCCCCAGCATTTT. This encodes CATSRVEQPQHF.

The V gene is TRBV5-1, the J gene TRBJ1-2, with a possible D match to TRBD1 (5 bases). The CDR3 is made up of 15 amino acids. Trimming shortened V by 2 bases and J by 4 bases, and 15 bases separated the two germline ends. Germline V gene data show CDR1 as SGHRS and CDR2 as YFSETQ. The CDR3 loop reads CASSFDSPPTYGYTF. DNA for the CDR3: TGCGCCAGCAGCTTCGACAGTCCACCTACCTATGGCTACACCTTC. Full variable domain (rest looked up from reference TRBV5-1 and TRBJ1-2): KAGVTQTPRYLIKTRGQQVTLSCSPISGHRSVSWYQQTPGQGLQFLFEYFSETQRNKGNFPGRFSGRQFSNSRSEMNVSTLELGDSALYLCASSFDSPPTYGYTFGSGTRLTVV.

This clone turned up a few times. The chain links TRBV27 to TRBJ1-2; D is possibly TRBD1 (6 bases). CDR1 is MNHEY and CDR2 is SMNVEV in the germline V gene (reference sequence). Trimming removed 6 bases at V and 3 bases at J, with 20 bases between. The CDR3 runs 16 residues. The CDR3 region is CASSSAHRAGYYGYTF. As DNA, the CDR3 is TGTGCCAGCAGCTCCGCCCACAGGGCGGGGTACTATGGCTACACCTTC.

The genes are TRBV7-3 and TRBJ2-1; D ambiguous. Trimming took 6 bases from V and 9 from J, leaving 18 bases between them. Germline CDR1 reads SGHTA; CDR2 reads FQGTGA. The CDR3 runs 14 residues. The DNA for the CDR3 is TGTGCCAGCAGTCCCAGCTCAAGCTTTGGTGAGCAGTTCTTC. It is translated as CASSPSSSFGEQFF. Based on the CDR3 plus reference TRBV7-3 and TRBJ2-1, the full variable domain is GAGVSQTPSNKVTEKGKYVELRCDPISGHTALYWYRQSLGQGPEFLIYFQGTGAADDSGLPNDRFFAVRPEGSVSTLKIQRTERGDSAVYLCASSPSSSFGEQFFGPGTRLTVL.

The chain carries TRBV5-6 and TRBJ1-1; no definite D call. Trimming took off 3 bases at V and 5 bases at J, with 8 bases between the two ends. Germline V gene lookup returns CDR1 SGHDT and CDR2 YYEEEE. CDR3 size: 12 residues. The CDR3 loop reads CASSYWETEAFF. The CDR3 nucleotides read TGTGCCAGCAGCTACTGGGAGACTGAAGCTTTCTTT.

The V call is TRBV5-5, the J call TRBJ1-3; 9 bases are shared with TRBD1. The germline V gene encodes CDR1 SGHKS and CDR2 YYEKEE (reference sequence). This CDR3 has 16 residues. The V gene end was trimmed by 0 bases and the J gene end by 8 bases; junction bases not matched to a gene: 9. The CDR3 coding sequence is TGTGCCAGCAGCTTGGGGCCGGACAGGGGCTTATACACCATATATTTT. It yields the protein CASSLGPDRGLYTIYF.

The CDR3 nucleotides are TGTGCCAGCAGCCCCCGGACAGGGATAGCCACCGGGGAGCTGTTTTTT. Its protein is CASSPRTGIATGELFF. The chain uses TRBV7-9 and TRBJ2-2; 8 bases fit TRBD1. The germline CDR1 and CDR2 sequences are SEHNR and FQNEAQ (reference sequence). CDR3 length: 16 residues. V shed 5 bases and J 4 bases; nucleotides not matched to a gene: 9.

The chain combines TRBV5-8 with TRBJ1-4, with D uncertain. Trimming removed 4 bases from V and 4 bases from J, with 8 bases in between. CDR3 length: 13 amino acids. CDR1 SGHTS and CDR2 YDEGEE come from the germline V gene. CDR3 sequence reads: CASSGGLNEKLFF. The CDR3 nucleotides read TGTGCCAGCAGCGGCGGTCTTAATGAAAAACTGTTTTTT.

V is TRBV5-1 and J is TRBJ1-4; unclear D gene. CDR1 is SGHRS, CDR2 YFSETQ, per germline. V shed 0 bases and J shed 4 bases, with 16 bases lying between them. This CDR3 is 17 amino acids long. CDR3 region: CASSLGAWWPYNEKLFF. The CDR3, as DNA: TGCGCCAGCAGCTTGGGAGCTTGGTGGCCATATAATGAAAAACTGTTTTTT.

V is TRBV13 and J is TRBJ1-1; 8 positions agree with TRBD1. J gave up 9 bases and V 5 bases, and 8 bases lay outside the gene matches. This CDR3 spans 13 amino acids. Germline CDR1 and CDR2: PRHDT and FYEKMQ (reference sequence). CDR3 nucleotides: TGTGCCAGCAGCACCCTTCGGACAGGGAAAGCTTTCTTT. This encodes CASSTLRTGKAFF.

The gene calls are TRBV7-2 and TRBJ1-1; D is unresolved. From germline, CDR1 is SGHTA and CDR2 FQGNSA. The CDR3 is 13 residues long. Trimming removed 4 bases at V and 1 base at J, with 7 bases between. The CDR3: CASSSQANTEAFF. The CDR3, as DNA: TGTGCCAGCAGCTCGCAAGCGAACACTGAAGCTTTCTTT.

This clone appeared a single time. V gene TRBV4-2 combines with J gene TRBJ2-3; D gene unclear. Trimming took 1 base from V and 3 from J, leaving 5 bases between them. This CDR3 spans 13 amino acids. Germline values: CDR1 LGHNA, CDR2 YNFKEQ. CDR3 amino acids: CASSQVLTDTQYF. The CDR3 coding sequence is TGTGCCAGCAGCCAAGTGTTAACAGATACGCAGTATTTT.

This chain joins TRBV11-2 and TRBJ1-1; TRBD1 matches at 8 bases. The length of the CDR3 is 15 residues. Trimming at V came to 1 base and at J to 4 bases, leaving 5 bases not matched to a gene. Looked up from germline, CDR1 is SGHAT and CDR2 is FQNNGV. The CDR3 nucleotides read TGTGCCAGCAGCTTAGGTACAGGGGGGTCCACTGAAGCTTTCTTT. This gives the protein CASSLGTGGSTEAFF.

This clone was counted a single time. The V call is TRBV2, the J call TRBJ2-3; D is unresolved. Trimming stripped 6 bases from V and 3 bases from J, with 10 bases between. Germline loops: CDR1 SNHLY, CDR2 FYNNEI. The CDR3 extends over 13 amino acids. The CDR3 protein is CASRTQGTDTQYF. The CDR3 DNA reads as TGTGCCAGCAGGACCCAAGGAACAGATACGCAGTATTTT.

This chain links TRBV28 with TRBJ2-7, with D unclear. The CDR3 covers 13 residues. From germline, CDR1 is MDHEN and CDR2 SYDVKM. V was pared by 5 bases and J by 2 bases, with 10 bases between. Here the CDR3 DNA reads TGTGCCAGCAGTCTCCAGACAACCTACGAGCAGTACTTC. It encodes CASSLQTTYEQYF. The full variable domain, completed using reference TRBV28 and TRBJ2-7, is DVKVTQSSRYLVKRTGEKVFLECVQDMDHENMFWYRQDPGLGLRLIYFSYDVKMKEKGDIPEGYSVSREKKERFSLILESASTNQTSMYLCASSLQTTYEQYFGPGTRLTVT.

The chain uses TRBV23-1 and TRBJ1-4; tentatively, D is TRBD1 (6 bases). TRBV23-1 is placed among ORFs of uncertain function. The ends were cut back, 0 bases at V and 4 bases at J, with 12 bases in the middle. This CDR3 has 16 residues. CDR3 protein: CASSQSWRGSNEKLFF. CDR3 bases: TGCGCCAGCAGTCAATCCTGGAGGGGGAGTAATGAAAAACTGTTTTTT.

V and J are TRBV11-2 and TRBJ2-7, with D unclear. Germline assignment: CDR1 SGHAT and CDR2 FQNNGV. The ends were cut back, 5 bases at V and 0 bases at J, with 11 bases in the middle. The CDR3 length is 14 residues. The CDR3 is CASSPGRNSYEQYF. The CDR3 nucleotides read TGTGCCAGCAGCCCAGGACGTAACTCCTACGAGCAGTACTTC.

V gene TRBV10-2 combines with J gene TRBJ1-5, with no clear D. Germline V gives CDR1 WSHSY, CDR2 SAAADI. Trimming took off 5 bases at V and 7 bases at J, with 21 bases between the two ends. CDR3 size: 16 residues. In nucleotides, the CDR3 is TGCGCCAGCAGTACCTACCTTAACGGAGTGAGGCAGCCCCAGCATTTT. This translates into CASSTYLNGVRQPQHF.

The CDR3 DNA is TGTGCCAGCAGCTTAACCCCCCGCGCATACGGAAACACCATATATTTT. Amino acids: CASSLTPRAYGNTIYF. The chain uses TRBV11-2 and TRBJ1-3; D unresolved. The germline V gene has CDR1 SGHAT and CDR2 FQNNGV. CDR3 length: 16 residues. V was clipped by 2 bases and J by 4 bases, with 15 bases between them.

The chain joins TRBV18 to TRBJ2-7; 9 nucleotides agree with TRBD1. This CDR3 region has 16 residues. Germline CDR1 is KGHSH and CDR2 is LQKENI. V lost 4 bases to trimming and J lost 4 bases; unmatched junction nucleotides: 11. CDR3 residues: CASSRAPGQGTYEQYF. CDR3 coding DNA: TGTGCCAGCTCACGAGCTCCGGGACAGGGCACATACGAGCAGTACTTC.

The chain is built from TRBV28 and TRBJ1-3; tentative D call: TRBD1 (6 bases). Germline lookup yields CDR1 MDHEN and CDR2 SYDVKM. This CDR3 is built from 17 residues. V lost 7 bases, J lost 0 bases, and 19 bases lay in between. CDR3 sequence (DNA): TGTGCCAGCACCCCGGGAGGGGGAACACTCTCTGGAAACACCATATATTTT. Amino acids: CASTPGGGTLSGNTIYF.

The sample holds one count of this clone. The rearrangement joins TRBV9 to TRBJ2-1; 11 nucleotides agree with TRBD2. J gave up 9 bases and V 0 bases, and 5 bases lay outside the gene matches. The germline CDR1 and CDR2 sequences are SGDLS and YYNGEE. The CDR3 totals 15 residues. The CDR3 DNA sequence: TGTGCCAGCAGCGTAGATAGCGGGGGGGCCCCTGAGCAGTTCTTC. Translation: CASSVDSGGAPEQFF.

The V call is TRBV19, the J call TRBJ2-5; 10 bases are shared with TRBD2. Germline loops: CDR1 LNHDA, CDR2 SQIVND (reference sequence). V shed 4 bases, J shed 5 bases, and the junction held 13 bases outside the gene matches. The CDR3 has 17 residues. The CDR3 DNA is TGTGCCAGTAGTACCCGACTAGCGGGTTCTTTCGGGGAGACCCAGTACTTC. Encoded protein: CASSTRLAGSFGETQYF.

The rearrangement links TRBV5-1 to TRBJ2-3; 10 bases are a match to TRBD2. The V and J ends lost 4 bases and 0 bases, in that order; junction bases with no gene match: 2. The CDR3 is 15 amino acids. Germline V lookup: CDR1 SGHRS, CDR2 YFSETQ. The CDR3 DNA follows: TGCGCCAGCAGCCTTAGCGGGGGGAGCACAGATACGCAGTATTTT. Its translation is CASSLSGGSTDTQYF.